The TCR beta chain described here comes from a study of memory B cells and T cells in multiple sclerosis (dated by TCRdb to the late 2010s). Some background on the complete study: The study compared TCR beta repertoires of autoproliferating peripheral T cells with brain lesion-infiltrating T cells in multiple sclerosis patients. TCR sequencing involved a couple of multiple sclerosis patients from whom brain lesions at autopsy or brain-infiltrating cells from biopsy were available. The full study reports these points: Because clone-set sizes varied across compartments, the counts of shared clonotypes were affected, making normalization necessary.

After stimulus-free culture of CFSE-labeled PBMCs, the autoproliferating (CFSEdim) and non-proliferating (CFSEhi) T cell fractions were sequenced separately. Altogether, around 50 million CFSE-labeled PBMCs were kept in culture for 6 to 7 days with no stimulus, after which the replicate wells were combined. PBMCs were labeled with 0.5 uM CFSE and cultured in serum-free AIM-V medium without exogenous stimuli. PBMCs were isolated by Ficoll density gradient centrifugation and cryopreserved before use. Live 7-AAD-negative cells were sorted on a FACSAria III, washed with PBS, and frozen at -80 degrees C as dry pellets. This clone was picked up one time. Its binding antigen is unknown. Within one base of it there is no much larger clone, and no base qualities were kept. The germline V gene encodes CDR1 SNHLY and CDR2 FYNNEI. Taken from cysteine to phenylalanine, the CDR3 has 16 residues. The DNA shown is the 48-base CDR3, in frame from base 1. The V end gives up 2 bases and the J end 9 bases, leaving 7 bases in the junction not matched to a gene.

Using the immunoSEQ Platform, TCRbeta CDR3 regions were amplified from extracted genomic DNA. The immunoSEQ assay used multiplex PCR together with high-throughput sequencing and a bioinformatics pipeline from the vendor. As for how the authors treated the data: After discarding non-productive sequences and any CDR3s under 4 amino acids in length, clonotype frequencies were recalculated for each sample. In immunoSEQ Analyzer 2.0, shared clonotypes were identified as those with identical CDR3 amino acid, V gene and J gene sequences. Repertoire overlap was normalized by dividing shared clonotype counts by the product of both clone-set sizes, with the result scaled by 1000 into arbitrary units. TCRdb stores this immuneACCESS table with in-frame sequences only. Part of the clones is absent; in the studies checked, under half of the shortfall reflects unresolved V genes, and no reason is known for the rest. D and trimming were read from the DNA, whereas the V and J calls and clone size are those reported in that table. Recorded for this sample are under 50,000 clones; over 75% of them occurred a single time. The ten largest clones represent 0.9% to 1.3% of the sample.

Source material: PBMCs from blood kept in culture. Rearrangement joined TRBV2 to TRBJ2-1; TRBD2 matches 13 bases in the middle. The TCR comes from a human donor with multiple sclerosis. At the DNA level, the sequence is TGTGCCAGCAGTGAAATCACTAGCGGGGGGGCCAGTGAGCAGTTCTTC. Translated, this gives CASSEITSGGASEQFF.